This T cell receptor (beta chain) was obtained from a study of tumor and adjacent non-tumor tissue in lung cancer. This sample's RNA came from whole unsorted tissue. Distant lung tissue was collected more than 3 cm away from the tumor edge. Germline V CDR1 and CDR2: KGHDR, SFDVKD. With 3 bases removed from V and 4 bases from J, the gap between germline ends came to 9 bases. The CDR3 length is 14 residues. Study observations and caveats: Compared with tumor, normal lung showed significantly lower TCR diversity. Top 100 clones took a larger repertoire share in normal lung.

Three rounds of nested PCR, following a modified ARM-PCR protocol, produced the TCRbeta library. TCRdb ran MiXCR on the multiplex PCR reads and lists one entry per CDR3 protein. The sample has 48,000 or so distinct CDR3 sequences; roughly 60% are singletons. With regard to this clonotype: Antigen: not known.

Sequenced: distant non-tumor lung tissue. The chain carries TRBV24-1 and TRBJ1-3; D call uncertain. This clonotype originated in a woman between 65 and 79 years old with non-small cell lung cancer. The CDR3 nucleotides read TGTGCCACCAGTGATACACTATTCGGAAACACCATATATTTT. Its protein is CATSDTLFGNTIYF.